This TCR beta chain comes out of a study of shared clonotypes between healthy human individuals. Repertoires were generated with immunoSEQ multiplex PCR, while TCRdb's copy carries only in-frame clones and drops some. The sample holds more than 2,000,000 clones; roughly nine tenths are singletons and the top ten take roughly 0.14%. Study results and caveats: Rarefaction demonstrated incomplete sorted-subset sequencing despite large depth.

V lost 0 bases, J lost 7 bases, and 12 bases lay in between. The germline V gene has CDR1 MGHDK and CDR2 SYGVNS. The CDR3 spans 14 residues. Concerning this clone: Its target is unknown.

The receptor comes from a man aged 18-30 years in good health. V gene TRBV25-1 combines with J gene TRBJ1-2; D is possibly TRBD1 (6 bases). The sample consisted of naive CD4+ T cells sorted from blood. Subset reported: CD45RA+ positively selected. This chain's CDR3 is CASSEYKDSAGYTF. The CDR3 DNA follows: TGTGCCAGCAGTGAATACAAGGACAGCGCTGGCTACACCTTC.